A few counts support the clone carrying this T cell receptor beta chain. Using its own MiXCR run on the 5' RACE reads, TCRdb lists one record per CDR3 protein. The sample records around 680,000 distinct CDR3 sequences, 8.6% being singletons. This sample was included in a study of identical twins. The V end lost 5 bases, the J end lost 1 base, and 16 bases lay between the germline ends. The CDR3 has 15 residues. Germline CDR1 DFQATT, CDR2 SNEGSKA (reference sequence). The sample was also linked to a second study, of yellow fever vaccine responses in identical twins. That source adds: Convergence reportedly seemed to mark part of the twins' vaccine T cell response, with personalization marking the rest.

Sequencing used PBMCs. V and J are TRBV20-1 and TRBJ2-3; D might be TRBD1 or TRBD2, each matching 5 bases. The source is a woman between 18 and 29 years old in good health. The CDR3 bases are TGCAGTGCTCCCAACCCCCGGGGCCGCACAGATACGCAGTATTTT. Protein: CSAPNPRGRTDTQYF.